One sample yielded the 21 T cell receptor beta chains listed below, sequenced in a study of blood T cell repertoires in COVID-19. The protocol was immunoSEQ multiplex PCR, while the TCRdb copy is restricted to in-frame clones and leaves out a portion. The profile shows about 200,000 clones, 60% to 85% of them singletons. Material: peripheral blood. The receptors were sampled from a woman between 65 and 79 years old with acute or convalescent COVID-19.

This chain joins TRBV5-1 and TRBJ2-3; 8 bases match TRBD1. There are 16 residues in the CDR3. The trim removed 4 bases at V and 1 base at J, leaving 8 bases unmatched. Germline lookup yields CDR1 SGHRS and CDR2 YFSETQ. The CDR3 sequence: CASSLLLTGGTDTQYF. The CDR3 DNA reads TGCGCCAGCAGCCTCCTTTTGACAGGGGGCACAGATACGCAGTATTTT.

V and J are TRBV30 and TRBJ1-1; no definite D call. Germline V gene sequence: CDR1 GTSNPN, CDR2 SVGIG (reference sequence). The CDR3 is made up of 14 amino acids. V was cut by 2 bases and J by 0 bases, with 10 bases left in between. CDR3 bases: TGTGCCTGGAGTAGGCAAGCGATGAACACTGAAGCTTTCTTT. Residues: CAWSRQAMNTEAFF.

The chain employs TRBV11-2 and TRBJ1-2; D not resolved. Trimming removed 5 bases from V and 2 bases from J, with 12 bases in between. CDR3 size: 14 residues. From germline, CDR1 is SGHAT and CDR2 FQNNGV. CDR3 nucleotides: TGTGCCAGCAGCACACACGGGTTGAACTATGGCTACACCTTC. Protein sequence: CASSTHGLNYGYTF.

The CDR3 coding sequence is TGTGCCAGCAGTGATGTGGCAGGGGGCACGGTTGGCTACACCTTC. It codes for CASSDVAGGTVGYTF. This chain uses TRBV2 with TRBJ1-2, with 8 bases matching TRBD1. The CDR3 contains 15 residues. Losses at the gene ends were 3 bases for V and 7 bases for J; bases not matched to a gene: 10. CDR1 is SNHLY, CDR2 FYNNEI, per germline.

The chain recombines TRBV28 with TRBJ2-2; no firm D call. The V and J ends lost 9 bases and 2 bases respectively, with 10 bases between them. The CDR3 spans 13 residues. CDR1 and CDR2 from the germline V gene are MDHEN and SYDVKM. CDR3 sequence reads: CASWAVNTGELFF. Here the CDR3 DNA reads TGTGCCAGTTGGGCAGTAAACACCGGGGAGCTGTTTTTT.

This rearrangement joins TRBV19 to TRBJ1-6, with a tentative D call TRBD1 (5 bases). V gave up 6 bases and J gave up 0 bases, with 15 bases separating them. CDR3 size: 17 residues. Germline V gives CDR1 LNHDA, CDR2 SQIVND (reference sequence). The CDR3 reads CASSSDSFYSYNSPLHF. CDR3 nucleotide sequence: TGTGCCAGTAGCTCCGACAGCTTCTACTCCTATAATTCACCCCTCCACTTT.

DNA of the CDR3: TGTGCCAGCAGTTCAGGGGGCGGCGGGGAGCTGTTTTTT. Protein sequence: CASSSGGGGELFF. The rearrangement uses TRBV2 and TRBJ2-2, with TRBD1 identical over 8 bases. This CDR3 has 13 amino acids. Germline V lookup: CDR1 SNHLY, CDR2 FYNNEI. Unmatched junction bases numbered 3, after V lost 5 bases and J lost 7 bases.

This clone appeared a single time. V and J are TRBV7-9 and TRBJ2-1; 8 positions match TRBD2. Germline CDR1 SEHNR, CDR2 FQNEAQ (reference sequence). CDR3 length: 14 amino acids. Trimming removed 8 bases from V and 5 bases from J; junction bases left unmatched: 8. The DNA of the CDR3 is TGTGCCAGCGAACTAGCGGCATCCAACAATGAGCAGTTCTTC. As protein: CASELAASNNEQFF.

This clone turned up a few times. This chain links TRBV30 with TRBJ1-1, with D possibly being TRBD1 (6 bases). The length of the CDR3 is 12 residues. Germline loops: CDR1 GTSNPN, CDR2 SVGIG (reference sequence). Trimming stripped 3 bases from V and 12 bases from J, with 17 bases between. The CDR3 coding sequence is TGTGCCTGGAGGGGGAGGGGGTTCGAAACTTTCTTT. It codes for CAWRGRGFETFF.

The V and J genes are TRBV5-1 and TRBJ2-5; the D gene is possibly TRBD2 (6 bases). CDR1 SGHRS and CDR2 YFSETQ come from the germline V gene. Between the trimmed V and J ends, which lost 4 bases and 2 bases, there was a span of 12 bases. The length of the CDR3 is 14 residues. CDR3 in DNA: TGCGCCAGCAGCACCGGACGGGGGCAAGAGACCCAGTACTTC. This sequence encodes CASSTGRGQETQYF.

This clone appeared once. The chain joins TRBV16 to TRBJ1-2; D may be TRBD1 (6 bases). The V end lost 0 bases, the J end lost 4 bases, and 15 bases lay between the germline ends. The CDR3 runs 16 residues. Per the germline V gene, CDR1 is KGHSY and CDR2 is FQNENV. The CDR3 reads CASSQSRGGAFYGYTF. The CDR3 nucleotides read TGTGCCAGCAGCCAATCCAGGGGAGGGGCCTTCTATGGCTACACCTTC.

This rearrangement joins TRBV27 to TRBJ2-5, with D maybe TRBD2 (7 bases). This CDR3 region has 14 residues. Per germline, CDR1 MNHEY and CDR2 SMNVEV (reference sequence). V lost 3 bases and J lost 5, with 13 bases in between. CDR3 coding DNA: TGTGCCAGCAGTTTTAGGGGGGGCAGGGAGACCCAGTACTTC. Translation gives CASSFRGGRETQYF.

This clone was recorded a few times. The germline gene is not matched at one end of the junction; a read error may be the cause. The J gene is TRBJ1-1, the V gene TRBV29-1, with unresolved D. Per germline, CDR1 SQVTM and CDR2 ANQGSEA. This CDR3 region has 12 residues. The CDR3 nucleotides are TGCAGCGCTGAACGCGGTTCCACTGAAGCTTTCTTT. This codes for CSAERGSTEAFF.

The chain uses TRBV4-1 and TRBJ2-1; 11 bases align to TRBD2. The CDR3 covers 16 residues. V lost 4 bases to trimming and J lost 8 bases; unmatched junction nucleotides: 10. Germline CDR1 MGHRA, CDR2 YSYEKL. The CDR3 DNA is TGCGCCAGCAGCCGAGGACTAGCGGGTGGTCAGGATGAGCAGTTCTTC. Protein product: CASSRGLAGGQDEQFF.

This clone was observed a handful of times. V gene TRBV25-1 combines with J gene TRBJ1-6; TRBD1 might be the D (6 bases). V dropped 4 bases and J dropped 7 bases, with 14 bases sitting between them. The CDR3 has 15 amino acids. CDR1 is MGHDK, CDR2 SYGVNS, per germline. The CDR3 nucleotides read TGTGCCAGCAGTGCCCCGGCAGGGGACAATTCACCCCTCCACTTT. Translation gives CASSAPAGDNSPLHF.

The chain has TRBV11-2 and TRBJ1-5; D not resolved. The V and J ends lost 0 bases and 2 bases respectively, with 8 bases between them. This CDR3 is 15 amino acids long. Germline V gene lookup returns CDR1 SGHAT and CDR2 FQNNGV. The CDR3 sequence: CASSLDGVGNQPQHF. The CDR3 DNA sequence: TGTGCCAGCAGCTTAGACGGGGTGGGCAATCAGCCCCAGCATTTT. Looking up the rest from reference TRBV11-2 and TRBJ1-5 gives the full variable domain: EAGVAQSPRYKIIEKRQSVAFWCNPISGHATLYWYQQILGQGPKLLIQFQNNGVVDDSQLPKDRFSAERLKGVDSTLKIQPAKLEDSAVYLCASSLDGVGNQPQHFGDGTRLSIL.

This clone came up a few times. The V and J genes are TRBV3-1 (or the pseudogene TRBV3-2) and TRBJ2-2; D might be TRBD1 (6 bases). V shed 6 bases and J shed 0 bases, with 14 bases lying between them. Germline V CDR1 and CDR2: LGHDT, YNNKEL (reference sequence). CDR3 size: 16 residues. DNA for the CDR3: TGTGCCAGCAGGCGAAAACAGGGCGCGAACACCGGGGAGCTGTTTTTT. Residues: CASRRKQGANTGELFF.

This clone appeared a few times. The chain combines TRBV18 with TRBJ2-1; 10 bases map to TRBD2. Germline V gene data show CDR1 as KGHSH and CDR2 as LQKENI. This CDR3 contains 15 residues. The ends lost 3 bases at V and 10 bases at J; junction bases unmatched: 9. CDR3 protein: CASSPTSGVSWEQFF. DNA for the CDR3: TGTGCCAGCTCACCTACTAGCGGGGTTTCTTGGGAGCAGTTCTTC.

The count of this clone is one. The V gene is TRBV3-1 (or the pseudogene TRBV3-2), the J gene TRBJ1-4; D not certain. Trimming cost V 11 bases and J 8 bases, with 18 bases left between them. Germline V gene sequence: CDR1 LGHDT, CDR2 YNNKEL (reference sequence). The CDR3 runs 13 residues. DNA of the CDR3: TGTGCCTCTGCGGGGTATTCTGGGGAAAAACTGTTTTTT. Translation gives CASAGYSGEKLFF.

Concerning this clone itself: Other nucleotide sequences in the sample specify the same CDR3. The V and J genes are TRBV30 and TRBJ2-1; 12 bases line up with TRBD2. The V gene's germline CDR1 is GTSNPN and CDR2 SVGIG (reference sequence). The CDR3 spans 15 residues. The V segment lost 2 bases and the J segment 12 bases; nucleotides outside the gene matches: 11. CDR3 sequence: CAWSSGLAGGGGQFF. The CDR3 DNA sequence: TGTGCCTGGAGTTCTGGGCTAGCGGGAGGGGGTGGGCAGTTCTTC.

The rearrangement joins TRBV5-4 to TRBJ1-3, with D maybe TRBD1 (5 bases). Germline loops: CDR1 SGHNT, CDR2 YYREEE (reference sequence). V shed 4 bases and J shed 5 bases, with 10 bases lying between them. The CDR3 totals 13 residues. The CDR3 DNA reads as TGTGCCAGCAGCGTTGACAGCCGAAACACCATATATTTT. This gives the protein CASSVDSRNTIYF.